The entry that follows covers one T cell receptor beta chain sequence. Its antigen specificity is not known. Base quality data are lacking; no much larger clone is found one base away. The CDR3 spans 12 residues, from the cysteine through the phenylalanine. Only the CDR3 region is kept as DNA, spanning 36 bases read in frame from base 1. V loses 6 bases of germline sequence and J loses 7 bases, and the interval between the two ends is 10 bases. The germline V gene gives CDR1 as SGHTA and CDR2 as FQGTGA. The data originate from a study of regulatory T cells in long-lasting Graves disease (dated by TCRdb to the early 2020s). At the level of the whole study: Patients with newly diagnosed Graves' disease had been on antithyroid drugs for under 3 months. A total of 33 samples underwent TCR sequencing: some 13 from persistent and around 20 from newly diagnosed Graves' disease patients. The study was registered as a clinical trial and conducted in China. Persistent Graves' disease patients were compared with newly diagnosed Graves' disease patients by peripheral blood TCR sequencing and RNA sequencing. Overall study results and their limits: Preferential use of TRBV28, TRBJ1-2 and TRBJ2-5 was observed in persistent disease, whereas TRBV20-1 and TRBJ2-1 were favored in newly diagnosed disease. Only the TCR beta chain was sequenced and analyzed. Peripheral blood alone was examined, since thyroid tissue, which constituted the primary lesion, could not be accessed. The authors noted that the small sample size was a limitation that may lower accuracy. Compared with newly diagnosed patients, persistent Graves' disease patients had lower TCR Shannon entropy and fewer highly expanded clones, which suggests clonal expansion. Patients with persistent disease shared more public clonotypes (about 2,500) than newly diagnosed patients did (approximately 990).

The time point label here, explained by the study, means: newly diagnosed GD, antithyroid drugs for less than 3 months. RNA was extracted from PBMCs in TRIzol for both TCR sequencing and RNA sequencing. The diagnosis of Graves' disease was made according to American Thyroid Association guidelines. Patients were recruited from an endocrinology department in Xi'an, China. Each patient gave around 9 milliliters of peripheral blood, collected in an EDTA anticoagulant tube. Ficoll Paque Plus density gradient separation was used to isolate PBMCs, and no additional T cell sorting was done. An Agilent 2100 Bioanalyzer and agarose gel were used to check RNA quality, and a NanoDrop 2000 was used to measure RNA concentration. Library preparation used multiplex PCR. Sequencing was carried out with an Illumina HiSeq 4000. CDR3 regions were amplified by Arm-PCR with iRepertoire HTBI primers to construct TCR beta libraries. Gel purification was performed on PCR products prior to sequencing. Processing in the source paper ran as follows. Gene usage analysis of CDR3 amino acid clonotypes used the approximately 62 TRBV and around 13 TRBJ segments found across samples. COPE and FqMerger were used to merge the filtered high-quality paired reads into contigs. BLAST was used to align contigs to IMGT TRBV, TRBD and TRBJ reference genes, with CDR3 defined following IMGT. Any clonotype with a frequency above 0.1% was classified as a highly expanded clone. Shannon entropy served as the measure of repertoire diversity, while the Gini coefficient captured V-J evenness. Clonotypes shared by more than one individual were considered public. The public sequencing data were trimmed at Q25 with fastp and processed into clonotypes with MiXCR by TCRdb, which kept only in-frame beta chains. Records with the same CDR3 protein are collapsed into one entry carrying the most frequent genes and DNA. These V and J calls derive from TCRdb rather than the authors' analysis. The sample table contains 550,000 to 600,000 distinct CDR3 sequences; only one count was recorded for more than 15% of them. Approximately 12% of the sample is held by the ten biggest clonotypes.

These sequences were also reported in another study, on T cells in Graves' hyperthyroidism and ophthalmopathy. That second publication adds: A patient counted as having stable Graves' hyperthyroidism if no progression to ophthalmopathy occurred over 18 months of follow-up. Hyperthyroidism patients were newly diagnosed, with disease duration under 2 months, and aged 18 to 65 years. Exclusion was applied to patients with uncontrolled infections, other autoimmune diseases, pregnancy or lactation. Diagnoses relied on clinical symptoms, serum thyroxine and TRAb, thyroid ultrasound and orbital computed tomography. The TCR CDR3 was subjected to a first round of RT-PCR using the HTBI primer set and the Qiagen OneStep RT-PCR kit. Most expanded thyroid clonotypes (frequency above 0.001) were also detected in blood, a finding suggesting that blood repertoires may reflect thyroid immune responses. A model built on a 13 V-J signature distinguished ophthalmopathy from stable hyperthyroidism, reaching about 88% sensitivity and approximately 81% specificity in cross-validation and 80%/75% in testing. In validation, progression to ophthalmopathy was predicted by the model with 65% to 71% sensitivity and roughly 76% specificity, a median of about 6.4 months before onset. TCR V-J signatures able to tell the groups apart were searched for in a discovery cohort of 95 to 100 patients, of whom around 42 had Graves' ophthalmopathy and roughly 59 had stable Graves' hyperthyroidism. Whether ophthalmopathy could be predicted prospectively was tested in an independent validation cohort made up of 18 to 20 hyperthyroidism patients plus 17 patients who later progressed to ophthalmopathy. The roughly 90 discovery patients were divided at random into training and test sets in a 7:3 ratio. Thyroid tissue and blood T-cell repertoires from six Graves' hyperthyroidism patients were also compared in the study. Once sampling was done, hyperthyroidism patients were given methimazole at a starting dose of 30 mg daily, whereas ophthalmopathy patients were given high-dose intravenous methylprednisolone. The libraries were constructed in a second round of multiplex PCR and then size-selected and purified. Sequencing of the libraries was done on an Illumina HiSeq2000 using paired-end 100 bp reads. SOAPnuke was used to process the raw data, removing reads that contained adapters or uncalled bases, had a mean Phred below 15, or lacked an exact match to the constant primer or identifier. COPE v1.2.5 was used to merge the high-quality paired reads, and each unique nucleotide sequence was defined as a clonotype. Clonotypes were aligned to IMGT TRBV, TRBD and TRBJ reference segments using MiTCR v1.1. Analysis was restricted to V-J combinations with a frequency above 0.0001, which covered roughly 99% of repertoires. The TCS score was defined as the ratio of F50 (clonal expansion) to E x V (chaos), calculated using BLOSUM62-based TCRdist between CDR3 peptides within each V-J. Welch's t-statistics and random forest reduced 514 V-J features to under 15, which were used in a naive Bayes classifier (R e1071). Sample size was not statistically predetermined, and investigators were not blinded to group allocation. TCR Vbeta CDR3 sequencing of 120 to 150 peripheral blood samples (43 ophthalmopathy, 75 to 80 hyperthyroidism and 17 progressor patients) is reported in the paper.

This clonotype was sampled from a young man with Graves disease. Donor details come from another sample of the same person, matched by shared clones. The sequencing here drew on peripheral blood mononuclear cells (PBMCs), taken at new diagnosis, from a patient treated with antithyroid drugs. The V and J segments used are TRBV7-3 and TRBJ2-1; the D gene cannot be resolved reliably. In nucleotide form, the sequence is TGTGCCAGCAGTCAAAGACGGAATGAGCAGTTCTTC. Its protein reads: CASSQRRNEQFF. The variable domain in full, with residues beyond the CDR3 obtained from the reference TRBV7-3 and TRBJ2-1 genes, is GAGVSQTPSNKVTEKGKYVELRCDPISGHTALYWYRQSLGQGPEFLIYFQGTGAADDSGLPNDRFFAVRPEGSVSTLKIQRTERGDSAVYLCASSQRRNEQFFGPGTRLTVL.